The 26 T cell receptor beta chains presented below share a single source sample, sequenced in a study of shared clonotypes between healthy human individuals. The repertoire was sequenced with immunoSEQ multiplex PCR; TCRdb's copy has only in-frame clones and lacks some. Of approximately 2,000,000 clones listed, around 92% were seen once; the top ten hold roughly 0.34%. Material: naive CD4+ T cells from PBMCs. Subset here: CD45RA+ positively selected. Source of these receptors: a man aged 18 to 29 in good health. Some clones in this sample may be carry-over from other donors' samples.

The rearrangement uses TRBV2 and TRBJ1-4, with 8 bases matching TRBD1. There are 14 residues in the CDR3. Trimming took 5 bases from V and 7 from J; bases not matched to a gene: 6. From germline, CDR1 is SNHLY and CDR2 FYNNEI. The chain's CDR3 is CASSPDRGGEKLFF. The CDR3 nucleotides are TGTGCCAGCAGTCCCGACAGGGGAGGTGAAAAACTGTTTTTT.

This chain links TRBV20-1 with TRBJ1-2, with D unclear. The germline V and J ends were trimmed by 0 bases and 7 bases, with 6 bases remaining between them. The germline V gene encodes CDR1 DFQATT and CDR2 SNEGSKA (reference sequence). The CDR3 has 11 amino acids. This CDR3 is CSARDFPGYTF. Here the CDR3 DNA reads TGCAGTGCTAGAGATTTTCCTGGCTACACCTTC.

DNA for the CDR3: TGTGCCAGCAGCTTACCTAGCATCCACGAGCAGTACTTC. As protein: CASSLPSIHEQYF. The J gene is TRBJ2-7, the V gene TRBV7-2; tentative D call: TRBD2 (5 bases). V was shortened by 2 bases and J by 5 bases, with 10 bases between the two germline ends. The CDR3 has 13 amino acids. CDR1 and CDR2 from the germline V gene are SGHTA and FQGNSA.

The rearrangement links TRBV28 to TRBJ2-3; tentatively, D is TRBD1 (6 bases). This CDR3 spans 14 amino acids. CDR1 and CDR2 from the germline V gene are MDHEN and SYDVKM. The V end was cut by 8 bases, the J end by 4 bases, with 16 bases between. This CDR3 reads CASGIQGFADTQYF. Here the CDR3 DNA reads TGTGCCAGCGGAATACAGGGTTTCGCAGATACGCAGTATTTT. The full variable domain, completed using reference TRBV28 and TRBJ2-3, is DVKVTQSSRYLVKRTGEKVFLECVQDMDHENMFWYRQDPGLGLRLIYFSYDVKMKEKGDIPEGYSVSREKKERFSLILESASTNQTSMYLCASGIQGFADTQYFGPGTRLTVL.

The chain joins TRBV28 to TRBJ1-2, with TRBD1 matching 7 bases. The junction had 7 bases not matched to a gene; V was cut back by 5 bases and J by 7 bases. Germline CDR1 and CDR2: MDHEN and SYDVKM. CDR3 length: 13 residues. In nucleotides, the CDR3 is TGTGCCAGCAGTCTCCCGGACAGGCCTGGCTACACCTTC. Translating it yields CASSLPDRPGYTF.

The chain combines TRBV6-1 with TRBJ2-7; 16 bases are a match to TRBD2. Germline V CDR1 and CDR2: MNHNS, SASEGT. The length of the CDR3 is 17 residues. V lost 4 bases and J lost 7; bases outside the gene matches: 10. The CDR3 DNA reads as TGTGCCAGCAGTGCCACACCAGGGACTAGCGGGAGGGGTGAGCAGTACTTC. Protein: CASSATPGTSGRGEQYF.

The CDR3 coding sequence is TGTGCCAGCAGTTTCCGGGGAGCGGCTAGCGGCACAGATACGCAGTATTTT. It yields the protein CASSFRGAASGTDTQYF. V and J are TRBV27 and TRBJ2-3; tentatively, D is TRBD2 (6 bases). Germline CDR1 MNHEY, CDR2 SMNVEV (reference sequence). V was shortened by 3 bases and J by 1 base, with 17 bases between the two germline ends. The CDR3 spans 17 residues.

The gene calls are TRBV28 and TRBJ1-2, with a tentative D call TRBD1 (5 bases). CDR1 is MDHEN and CDR2 is SYDVKM in the germline V gene. The CDR3 consists of 15 residues. V lost 8 bases and J lost 4, with 20 bases in between. CDR3: CASSSLGRSFYGYTF. The DNA of the CDR3 is TGTGCCAGCTCCTCTTTGGGACGGAGCTTCTATGGCTACACCTTC.

This chain connects TRBV30 to TRBJ1-2; D not resolved. The germline CDR1 and CDR2 sequences are GTSNPN and SVGIG (reference sequence). V gave up 0 bases and J gave up 4 bases, with 9 bases separating them. The CDR3 spans 13 residues. The CDR3 protein is CAWSVGPLYGYTF. Written as DNA, the CDR3 is TGTGCCTGGAGTGTCGGGCCCCTCTATGGCTACACCTTC.

This clone was detected once. Other DNA variants within this sample encode the same CDR3. The chain links TRBV5-1 to TRBJ2-2; perhaps TRBD2 as D (5 bases). The V gene lost 0 bases and the J gene lost 0 bases, with 9 bases spanning the gap. Germline V gives CDR1 SGHRS, CDR2 YFSETQ. The CDR3 totals 16 residues. CDR3: CASSLVGSSNTGELFF. The CDR3 DNA reads TGCGCCAGCAGCTTGGTAGGGAGCTCGAACACCGGGGAGCTGTTTTTT.

The CDR3 coding sequence is TGTGCCAGCAGCCCACAGGGAAGTGGGTATTCAAAACTGTTTTTT. Its protein is CASSPQGSGYSKLFF. This chain connects TRBV7-2 to TRBJ1-4; D possibly corresponds to TRBD1 (6 bases). From germline, CDR1 is SGHTA and CDR2 FQGNSA. Trimming cost V 5 bases and J 10 bases, with 20 bases left between them. The CDR3 has 15 residues.

The chain has TRBV4-2 and TRBJ2-2; TRBD2 agrees at 13 bases. J was trimmed by 6 bases and V by 4 bases; bases with no gene match: 8. This CDR3 spans 17 amino acids. Germline V gives CDR1 LGHNA, CDR2 YNFKEQ. The CDR3 DNA is TGTGCCAGCAGCCGAAGGACTAGCGGGAGTGAGGCCGGGGAGCTGTTTTTT. Translated, it gives CASSRRTSGSEAGELFF.

The chain is built from TRBV7-9 and TRBJ2-7; no firm D call. This CDR3 has 14 amino acids. Germline lookup yields CDR1 SEHNR and CDR2 FQNEAQ (reference sequence). V gave up 5 bases and J gave up 3 bases, with 14 bases separating them. CDR3 nucleotide sequence: TGTGCCAGCAGCCACCGGACGCCGAACTACGAGCAGTACTTC. Protein sequence: CASSHRTPNYEQYF.

The rearrangement joins TRBV19 to TRBJ2-6; TRBD2 aligns across 11 bases. Trimming took 6 bases from V and 4 from J; bases not matched to a gene: 5. CDR3 length equals 16 residues. Germline lookup yields CDR1 LNHDA and CDR2 SQIVND (reference sequence). This chain's CDR3 is CASSRLAGTGANVLTF. The CDR3 DNA reads TGTGCCAGTAGCCGACTAGCGGGAACAGGGGCCAACGTCCTGACTTTC.

CDR3 coding DNA: TGTGCCAGCACCGGGGCGGGCCTTAGCTCTGGAAACACCATATATTTT. Its translation: CASTGAGLSSGNTIYF. V gene TRBV28 combines with J gene TRBJ1-3, with D possibly TRBD1 on 5 matching bases. The V gene's germline CDR1 is MDHEN and CDR2 SYDVKM. V lost 7 bases and J lost 0, with 16 bases in between. The CDR3 totals 16 residues.

The chain's CDR3 is CASSQQPGLDWDEQYF. The CDR3 DNA is TGTGCCAGCAGCCAACAACCGGGACTAGATTGGGACGAGCAGTACTTC. This chain links TRBV4-2 with TRBJ2-5, with TRBD2 identical over 8 bases. The J call is uncertain, as TRBJ2-7 better fits the DNA end. Germline V CDR1 and CDR2: LGHNA, YNFKEQ. This CDR3 contains 16 residues.

The chain joins TRBV10-1 to TRBJ2-3; TRBD2 aligns across 7 bases. Trimming at V came to 3 bases and at J to 4 bases, leaving 16 bases not matched to a gene. This CDR3 has 18 residues. CDR1 WNHNN and CDR2 SYGVQD come from the germline V gene (reference sequence). The CDR3 is CASSDTASNGRIPDTQYF. In nucleotides, the CDR3 is TGCGCCAGCAGTGATACCGCCTCAAACGGGAGGATCCCAGATACGCAGTATTTT.

This clone showed up just once. This chain joins TRBV19 and TRBJ2-1; D might be TRBD2 (6 bases). The germline CDR1 and CDR2 sequences are LNHDA and SQIVND (reference sequence). The CDR3 consists of 16 residues. Trimming removed 4 bases at V and 6 bases at J, with 19 bases between. CDR3 region: CASSTRRDWTPNEQFF. The CDR3 DNA reads as TGTGCCAGTAGTACCCGCCGGGACTGGACCCCCAATGAGCAGTTCTTC.

The chain couples TRBV5-1 to TRBJ2-3; 14 nucleotides align to TRBD2. Unmatched junction bases numbered 6, after V lost 4 bases and J lost 2 bases. There are 17 residues in the CDR3. CDR1 and CDR2 (germline): SGHRS, YFSETQ. CDR3 in amino acids: CASSQGLAGGLTDTQYF. For the CDR3, the DNA is TGCGCCAGCAGCCAAGGACTAGCGGGAGGACTCACAGATACGCAGTATTTT.

The V and J genes are TRBV5-6 and TRBJ2-5; D remains unclear. V lost 4 bases and J 5 bases, leaving 12 bases between the germline ends. The CDR3 covers 13 residues. Germline V lookup: CDR1 SGHDT, CDR2 YYEEEE. CDR3 amino acids: CASSRPVMETQYF. The CDR3 DNA follows: TGTGCCAGCAGCCGGCCTGTAATGGAGACCCAGTACTTC.

V and J are TRBV27 and TRBJ1-1, with D unresolved. CDR1 is MNHEY and CDR2 is SMNVEV in the germline V gene (reference sequence). Trimming left V 6 bases short and J 11 bases short, with 13 bases between. The CDR3 has 11 amino acids. CDR3 bases: TGTGCCAGCAGAACGACCGGGAGGGCTTTCTTT. Encoded protein: CASRTTGRAFF.

The gene calls are TRBV7-2 and TRBJ1-2; D is uncertain. This CDR3 contains 15 residues. The germline gives CDR1 SGHTA, CDR2 FQGNSA. V lost 3 bases and J lost 1, with 12 bases in between. The CDR3 spells CASSFFWENNYGYTF. CDR3 DNA sequence: TGTGCCAGCAGCTTTTTTTGGGAGAATAACTATGGCTACACCTTC.

The chain couples TRBV5-1 to TRBJ2-7; perhaps D is TRBD1 or TRBD2 (5 bases each). Germline CDR1 reads SGHRS; CDR2 reads YFSETQ. This CDR3 region has 18 residues. Trimming stripped 1 base from V and 3 bases from J, with 23 bases between. The CDR3 DNA sequence: TGCGCCAGCAGCTTGCGAGGGGCTCTGGTGCGGACCCACTACGAGCAGTACTTC. The encoded protein is CASSLRGALVRTHYEQYF.

The CDR3 DNA reads as TGTGCCAGCAGCGTTAGTGTGGGGGAGAGCACAGATACGCAGTATTTT. Translated: CASSVSVGESTDTQYF. The chain joins TRBV9 to TRBJ2-3; either TRBD1 or TRBD2 may supply D (5 bases each). In germline, CDR1 is SGDLS, CDR2 YYNGEE. This CDR3 contains 16 residues. V lost 2 bases and J lost 0, with 13 bases in between.

The chain has TRBV7-9 and TRBJ2-3, with D perhaps matching TRBD2 (7 bases). The CDR3 spans 14 residues. From germline, CDR1 is SEHNR and CDR2 FQNEAQ (reference sequence). Between the trimmed V and J ends, which lost 6 bases and 6 bases, there was a span of 16 bases. The CDR3 spells CASSPPGGWDTQYF. For the CDR3, the DNA is TGTGCCAGCAGTCCTCCGGGGGGCTGGGATACGCAGTATTTT.

V and J are TRBV10-3 and TRBJ2-7, with 10 bases fitting TRBD1. This CDR3 is built from 14 residues. In germline, CDR1 is ENHRY, CDR2 SYGVKD. Trimming removed 4 bases from V and 2 bases from J; junction bases left unmatched: 2. CDR3 in DNA: TGTGCCATCAGTGGGACAGGGGGAACCTACGAGCAGTACTTC. Residues: CAISGTGGTYEQYF.